What follows are 9 T cell receptor beta chains derived from one specimen sequenced in a study of Graves' ophthalmopathy and Graves' hyperthyroidism. Scientists amplified the TCR beta CDR3 regions from RNA transcripts. RT-PCR in the first round used HTBI primers; a second-round multiplex PCR followed. TCRdb itself ran the multiplex PCR reads through MiXCR, one entry per CDR3 protein. The repertoire holds fewer than 350,000 distinct CDR3 sequences, with 15% to 20% as singletons. Sequenced input: peripheral blood. All receptors derive from an adult man with Graves' ophthalmopathy.

This clonotype was observed at least ten times. The rearrangement links TRBV6-1 to TRBJ1-5; D uncertain. Trimming shortened V by 2 bases and J by 7 bases, and 6 bases separated the two germline ends. CDR3 length equals 12 residues. Germline V gene data show CDR1 as MNHNS and CDR2 as SASEGT. CDR3 nucleotides: TGTGCCAGCAGTGAAAGTAACCAGCCCCAGCATTTT. Protein product: CASSESNQPQHF.

This clonotype was seen ten or more times. The chain carries TRBV2 and TRBJ1-1; no clear D gene. CDR1 is SNHLY and CDR2 is FYNNEI in the germline V gene. Trimming cost V 8 bases and J 1 base, with 5 bases left between them. This CDR3 has 11 residues. In DNA, the CDR3 is TGTGCCAGCCGGCAGAACACTGAAGCTTTCTTT. Protein sequence: CASRQNTEAFF.

This clonotype was recorded at least ten times. This chain connects TRBV12-3 or TRBV12-4 to TRBJ2-2, with 10 bases identical to TRBD1. This CDR3 has 15 amino acids. V dropped 4 bases and J dropped 8; count of bases not matched to a gene: 7. CDR3 DNA: TGTGCCAGCAGTTCAGGGACAGGGGTTTTTGGGGAGCTGTTTTTT. This sequence encodes CASSSGTGVFGELFF.

This clonotype was detected ten times or more. The CDR3 DNA reads as TGCAGTGCCACCGGGGGGGGCGGAACTGAAGCTTTCTTT. This translates into CSATGGGGTEAFF. The V call is TRBV20-1, the J call TRBJ1-1; a weak D match, TRBD1 (6 bases). Deletions cut 6 bases from V and 5 bases from J, with 16 bases between. The CDR3 length is 13 residues. Germline CDR1 DFQATT, CDR2 SNEGSKA (reference sequence).

This clonotype was recorded once. This chain uses TRBV28 with TRBJ2-3; TRBD1 matches at 10 bases. Germline-derived CDR1 and CDR2 are MDHEN and SYDVKM. The CDR3 runs 15 residues. V gave up 7 bases and J gave up 2 bases; unmatched junction bases: 6. The CDR3, as DNA: TGTGCCAGCACCTTGGGGACAGGGGCCACAGATACGCAGTATTTT. As protein: CASTLGTGATDTQYF. The complete variable domain, with remaining parts taken from reference TRBV28 and TRBJ2-3, reads DVKVTQSSRYLVKRTGEKVFLECVQDMDHENMFWYRQDPGLGLRLIYFSYDVKMKEKGDIPEGYSVSREKKERFSLILESASTNQTSMYLCASTLGTGATDTQYFGPGTRLTVL.

The sample holds many counts of this clonotype. V usage is TRBV27 and J usage is TRBJ1-3; TRBD1 agrees at 7 bases. The CDR3 contains 14 residues. Losses at the gene ends were 6 bases for V and 2 bases for J; bases not matched to a gene: 4. Germline V gives CDR1 MNHEY, CDR2 SMNVEV (reference sequence). The CDR3 sequence: CASRGQETGNTIYF. The CDR3 DNA is TGTGCCAGCAGAGGACAGGAGACTGGAAACACCATATATTTT.

This clonotype has at least ten counts. The V call is TRBV2, the J call TRBJ2-7; 7 bases fit TRBD2. CDR3 size: 16 residues. J lost 2 bases, V lost 4 bases, and 11 bases had no gene match. The V gene's germline CDR1 is SNHLY and CDR2 FYNNEI. The DNA of the CDR3 is TGTGCCAGCAGTGTGAGTGAAGCGGGGCCGCCCTACGAGCAGTACTTC. Its protein product is CASSVSEAGPPYEQYF. Together with reference TRBV2 and TRBJ2-7, the CDR3 gives the full variable domain: EPEVTQTPSHQVTQMGQEVILRCVPISNHLYFYWYRQILGQKVEFLVSFYNNEISEKSEIFDDQFSVERPDGSNFTLKIRSTKLEDSAMYFCASSVSEAGPPYEQYFGPGTRLTVT.

This clonotype was found a few times. The chain uses TRBV3-1 and TRBJ2-5; TRBD1 matches at 10 bases. J gave up 3 bases and V 0 bases, and 4 bases lay outside the gene matches. The CDR3 covers 16 residues. Germline CDR1 LGHDT, CDR2 YNNKEL (reference sequence). The CDR3 coding sequence is TGTGCCAGCAGCCAAGAATTGGGGACAGGGGAAGAGACCCAGTACTTC. Residues: CASSQELGTGEETQYF.

The sample holds many counts of this clonotype. The chain uses TRBV7-9 and TRBJ1-1, with 7 bases matching TRBD1. The germline V gene encodes CDR1 SEHNR and CDR2 FQNEAQ (reference sequence). This CDR3 comprises 14 residues. J lost 5 bases, V lost 6 bases, and 9 bases had no gene match. CDR3 sequence reads: CASSSETGRTEAFF. The CDR3 DNA sequence: TGTGCCAGCAGTTCTGAGACAGGGAGGACTGAAGCTTTCTTT.